The T cell receptor beta chain under discussion was sequenced for a study of Ad26.COV2.S vaccination and SARS-CoV-2 variants. Findings of the study overall: In TCR breadth and depth analyses, total T cell responses may have been underestimated.

Comment on this clone: Its antigen is as yet unknown.

TCRdb keeps only in-frame clones here, not all; method: immunoSEQ multiplex PCR. The sample includes about 280,000 clones, 87% of them seen just once. The sample's treatment: roughly 19 received Ad26.COV2.S at low or high dose, single or two shots; about 5 received placebo; per-sample allocation not given. Sampling happened 63 days after the first vaccine or placebo injection. Within Boston, the person who donated was an adult of 18-55 years. Per the germline V gene, CDR1 is LNHNV and CDR2 is YYDKDF (reference sequence). The CDR3 is 15 amino acids. V dropped 3 bases and J dropped 0 bases, with 12 bases sitting between them.

This specimen consisted of peripheral blood, obtained in a trial of Ad26.COV2.S vaccine versus placebo. The sequence came from a person aged 18-65 years who received the Ad26.COV2.S COVID-19 vaccine or a placebo. The chain employs TRBV15 and TRBJ2-7; no firm D call. CDR3 DNA: TGTGCCACCAGCAGGGAAGTGGCGGCCTCCTACGAGCAGTACTTC. This encodes CATSREVAASYEQYF. The full variable domain, with the rest looked up from reference TRBV15 and TRBJ2-7, is DAMVIQNPRYQVTQFGKPVTLSCSQTLNHNVMYWYQQKSSQAPKLLFHYYDKDFNNEADTPDNFQSRRPNTSFCFLDIRSPGLGDTAMYLCATSREVAASYEQYFGPGTRLTVT.